This T cell receptor beta chain came from a study of blood T cell repertoires in COVID-19. About the research overall: The study drew acute and convalescent COVID-19 samples from the United States, Italy and Spain.

Only in-frame clones appear in the TCRdb table, and some are missing; sequencing was by immunoSEQ multiplex PCR. The sample holds some 180,000 clones; around 76% are singletons and the top ten take roughly 8.7%. V lost 5 bases, J lost 7 bases, and 17 bases stayed unmatched. This CDR3 is 18 amino acids long. Germline V gives CDR1 SGHNT, CDR2 YENEEA. V is TRBV11-3 and J is TRBJ2-2, with 9 bases lining up with TRBD2. Input material: peripheral blood. The TCR originated in a woman aged 50 to 60 with active or convalescent COVID-19. The CDR3 sequence: CASSPPGASGEISGELFF. For the CDR3, the DNA is TGTGCCAGCAGCCCCCCGGGGGCTAGCGGGGAAATAAGCGGGGAGCTGTTTTTT.